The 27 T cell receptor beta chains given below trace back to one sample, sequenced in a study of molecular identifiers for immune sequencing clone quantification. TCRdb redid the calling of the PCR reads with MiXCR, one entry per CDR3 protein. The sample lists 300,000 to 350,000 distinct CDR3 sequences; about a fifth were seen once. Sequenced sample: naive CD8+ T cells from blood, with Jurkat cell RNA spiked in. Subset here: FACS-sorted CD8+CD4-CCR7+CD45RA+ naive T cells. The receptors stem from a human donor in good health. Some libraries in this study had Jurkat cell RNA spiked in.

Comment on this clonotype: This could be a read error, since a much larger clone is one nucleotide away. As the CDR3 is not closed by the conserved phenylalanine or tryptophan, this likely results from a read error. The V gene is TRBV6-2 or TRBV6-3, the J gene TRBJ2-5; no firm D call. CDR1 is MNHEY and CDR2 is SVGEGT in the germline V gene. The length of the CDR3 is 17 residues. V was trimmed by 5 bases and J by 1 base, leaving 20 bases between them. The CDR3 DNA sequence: TGTGCCAGCAGTGAAACTCCCTTGAGCTGGATCCAAGAGACCCAGTACTCC. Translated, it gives CASSETPLSWIQETQYS.

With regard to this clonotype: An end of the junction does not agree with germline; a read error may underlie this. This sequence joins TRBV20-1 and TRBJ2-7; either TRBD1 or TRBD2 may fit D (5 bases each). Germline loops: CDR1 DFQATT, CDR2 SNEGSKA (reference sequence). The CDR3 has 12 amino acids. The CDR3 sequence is CGASEGYDEQYF. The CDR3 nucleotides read TGCGGTGCTAGTGAGGGGTACGACGAGCAGTACTTC.

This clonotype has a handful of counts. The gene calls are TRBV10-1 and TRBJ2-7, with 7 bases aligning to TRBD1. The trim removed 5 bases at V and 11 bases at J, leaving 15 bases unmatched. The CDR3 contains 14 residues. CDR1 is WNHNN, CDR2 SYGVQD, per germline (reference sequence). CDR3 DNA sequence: TGCGCCAGCAGTATGACAGGGCAATCCGATCCGGAGTACTTC. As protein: CASSMTGQSDPEYF.

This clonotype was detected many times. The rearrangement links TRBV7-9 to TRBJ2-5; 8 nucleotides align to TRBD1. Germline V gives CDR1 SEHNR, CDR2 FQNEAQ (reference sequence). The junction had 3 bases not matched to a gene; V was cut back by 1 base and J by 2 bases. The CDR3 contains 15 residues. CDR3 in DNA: TGTGCCAGCAGCTTAGTACAGGGGGTTCAAGAGACCCAGTACTTC. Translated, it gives CASSLVQGVQETQYF. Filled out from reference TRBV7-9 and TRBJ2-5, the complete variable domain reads DTGVSQNPRHKITKRGQNVTFRCDPISEHNRLYWYRQTLGQGPEFLTYFQNEAQLEKSRLLSDRFSAERPKGSFSTLEIQRTEQGDSAMYLCASSLVQGVQETQYFGPGTRLLVL.

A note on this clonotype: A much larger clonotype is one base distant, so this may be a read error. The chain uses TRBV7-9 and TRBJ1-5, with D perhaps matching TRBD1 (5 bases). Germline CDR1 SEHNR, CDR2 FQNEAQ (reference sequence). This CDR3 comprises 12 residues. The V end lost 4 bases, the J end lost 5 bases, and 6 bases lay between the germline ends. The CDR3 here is CASSSGDQPQHF. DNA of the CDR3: TGTGCCAGCAGCTCGGGGGATCAGCCCCAGCATTTT.

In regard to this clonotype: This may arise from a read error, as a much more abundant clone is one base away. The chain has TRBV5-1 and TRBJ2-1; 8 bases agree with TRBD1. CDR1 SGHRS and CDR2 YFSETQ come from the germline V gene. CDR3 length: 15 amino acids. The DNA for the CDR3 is TGCGCCAGCAGCTTCCGGACAGGGCCTGTCTATGAGCAGTCCTTC. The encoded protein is CASSFRTGPVYEQSF.

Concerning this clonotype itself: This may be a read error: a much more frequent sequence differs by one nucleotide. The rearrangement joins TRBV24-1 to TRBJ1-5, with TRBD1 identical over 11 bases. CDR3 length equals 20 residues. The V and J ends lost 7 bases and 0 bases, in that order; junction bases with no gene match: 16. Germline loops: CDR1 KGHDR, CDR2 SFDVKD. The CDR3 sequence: CATRARNRDRGGGSNQPQHF. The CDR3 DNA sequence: TGTGCCACCAGGGCCCGAAACCGGGACAGGGGGGGAGGTAGCAATCAGCCCCAGCATTTT.

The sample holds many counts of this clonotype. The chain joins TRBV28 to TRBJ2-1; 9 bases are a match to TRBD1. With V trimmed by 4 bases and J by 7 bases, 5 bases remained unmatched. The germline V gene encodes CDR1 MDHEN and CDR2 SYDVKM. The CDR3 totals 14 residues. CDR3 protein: CASSYRGLSNEQFF. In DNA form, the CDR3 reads TGTGCCAGCAGTTACAGGGGGCTAAGTAATGAGCAGTTCTTC.

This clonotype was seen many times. CDR3 nucleotides: TGCGCCAGCAGCCAAGTTTTAGGCCGGATAGAGACCCAGTACTTC. It codes for CASSQVLGRIETQYF. The chain has TRBV4-1 and TRBJ2-5; D is unresolved. CDR1 and CDR2 (germline): MGHRA, YSYEKL. Deletions cut 1 base from V and 4 bases from J, with 13 bases between. This CDR3 has 15 residues.

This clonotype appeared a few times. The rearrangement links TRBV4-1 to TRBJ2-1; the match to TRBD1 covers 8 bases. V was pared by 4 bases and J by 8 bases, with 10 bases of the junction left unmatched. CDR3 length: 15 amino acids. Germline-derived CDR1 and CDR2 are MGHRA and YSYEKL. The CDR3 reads CASSPGAGGMDEQFF. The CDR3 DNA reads TGCGCCAGCAGCCCTGGGGCAGGGGGCATGGATGAGCAGTTCTTC.

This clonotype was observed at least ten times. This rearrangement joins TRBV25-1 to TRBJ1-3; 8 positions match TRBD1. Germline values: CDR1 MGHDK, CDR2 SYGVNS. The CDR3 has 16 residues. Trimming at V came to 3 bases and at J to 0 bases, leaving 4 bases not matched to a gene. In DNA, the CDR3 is TGTGCCAGCAGTGAGACAGGGGACTACTCTGGAAACACCATATATTTT. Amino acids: CASSETGDYSGNTIYF.

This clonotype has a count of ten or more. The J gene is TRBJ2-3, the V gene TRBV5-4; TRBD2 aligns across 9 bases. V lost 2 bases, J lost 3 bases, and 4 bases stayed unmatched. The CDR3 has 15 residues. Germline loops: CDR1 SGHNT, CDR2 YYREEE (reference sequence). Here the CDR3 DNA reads TGTGCCAGCAGCTTCTCTAGCGGGGTTACAGATACGCAGTATTTT. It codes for CASSFSSGVTDTQYF.

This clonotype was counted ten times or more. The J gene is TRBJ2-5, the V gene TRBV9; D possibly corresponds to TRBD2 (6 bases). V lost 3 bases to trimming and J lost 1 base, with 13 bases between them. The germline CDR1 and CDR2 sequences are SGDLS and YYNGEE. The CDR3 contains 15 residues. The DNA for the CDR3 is TGTGCCAGCAGCGCCCGCGCTAGCGCCCAAGAGACCCAGTACTTC. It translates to CASSARASAQETQYF.

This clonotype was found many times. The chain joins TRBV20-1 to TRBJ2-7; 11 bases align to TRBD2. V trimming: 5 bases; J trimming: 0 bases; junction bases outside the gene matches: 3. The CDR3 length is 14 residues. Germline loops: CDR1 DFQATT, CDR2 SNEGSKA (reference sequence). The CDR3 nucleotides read TGCAGTGCTGTAGCGGGAGGGATCTCCTACGAGCAGTACTTC. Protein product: CSAVAGGISYEQYF.

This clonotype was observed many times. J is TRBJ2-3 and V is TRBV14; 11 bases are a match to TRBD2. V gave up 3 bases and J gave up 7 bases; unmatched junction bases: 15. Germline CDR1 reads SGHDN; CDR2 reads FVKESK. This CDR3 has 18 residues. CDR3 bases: TGTGCCAGCAGCCATCTGCCCCCAACTAGCGGGAGCGGGTATACGCAGTATTTT. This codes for CASSHLPPTSGSGYTQYF.

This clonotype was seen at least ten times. CDR3 loop: CASSFRGAAEAFF. The DNA of the CDR3 is TGTGCCAGCAGCTTTCGGGGGGCCGCTGAAGCTTTCTTT. This chain links TRBV5-4 with TRBJ1-1; possible D gene TRBD1, 6 bases. The CDR3 loop spans 13 amino acids. Trimming removed 2 bases from V and 6 bases from J, with 11 bases in between. Germline CDR1 reads SGHNT; CDR2 reads YYREEE (reference sequence).

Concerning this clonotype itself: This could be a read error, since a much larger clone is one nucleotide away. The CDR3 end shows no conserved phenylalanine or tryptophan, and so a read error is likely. CDR3 nucleotide sequence: TGTGCCAGCAGCGGTGGTCAAGGCCCGATCCGCTACGAGCAGTACTAC. It encodes CASSGGQGPIRYEQYY. The chain is built from TRBV7-6 and TRBJ2-7; D is ambiguous. The CDR3 spans 16 residues. V was clipped by 5 bases and J by 3 bases, with 20 bases between them. Germline V gene lookup returns CDR1 SGHVS and CDR2 FNYEAQ.

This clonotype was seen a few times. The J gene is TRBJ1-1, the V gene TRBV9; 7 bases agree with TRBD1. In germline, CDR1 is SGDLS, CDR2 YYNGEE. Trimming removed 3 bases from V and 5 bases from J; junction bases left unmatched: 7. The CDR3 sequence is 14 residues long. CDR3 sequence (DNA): TGTGCCAGCAGCGGAGCCGGACAGGCAACTGAAGCTTTCTTT. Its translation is CASSGAGQATEAFF. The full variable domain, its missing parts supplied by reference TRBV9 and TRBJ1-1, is DSGVTQTPKHLITATGQRVTLRCSPRSGDLSVYWYQQSLDQGLQFLIQYYNGEERAKGNILERFSAQQFPDLHSELNLSSLELGDSALYFCASSGAGQATEAFFGQGTRLTVV.

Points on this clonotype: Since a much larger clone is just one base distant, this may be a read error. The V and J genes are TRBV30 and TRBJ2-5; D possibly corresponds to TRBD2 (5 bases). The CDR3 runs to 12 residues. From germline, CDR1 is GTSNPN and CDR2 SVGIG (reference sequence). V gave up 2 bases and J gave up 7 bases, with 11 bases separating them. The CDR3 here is CAWSRVGGTQYF. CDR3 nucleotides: TGTGCCTGGAGTAGGGTTGGAGGGACCCAGTACTTC.

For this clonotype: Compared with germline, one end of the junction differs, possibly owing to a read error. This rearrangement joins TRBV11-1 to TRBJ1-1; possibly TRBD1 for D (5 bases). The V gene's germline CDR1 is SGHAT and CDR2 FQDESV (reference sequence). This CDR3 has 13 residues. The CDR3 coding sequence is TGTGCCAGCACCTTATTCACGGGGACCGAAGCTTTCTTT. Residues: CASTLFTGTEAFF.

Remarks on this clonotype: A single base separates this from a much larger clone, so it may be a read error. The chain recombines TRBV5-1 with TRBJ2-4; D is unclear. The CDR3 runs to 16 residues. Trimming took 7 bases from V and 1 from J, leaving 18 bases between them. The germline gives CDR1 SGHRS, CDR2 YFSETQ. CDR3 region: CASGPAGVVAKNIQYF. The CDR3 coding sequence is TGCGCCAGCGGCCCGGCTGGGGTGGTTGCCAAAAACATTCAGTACTTC.

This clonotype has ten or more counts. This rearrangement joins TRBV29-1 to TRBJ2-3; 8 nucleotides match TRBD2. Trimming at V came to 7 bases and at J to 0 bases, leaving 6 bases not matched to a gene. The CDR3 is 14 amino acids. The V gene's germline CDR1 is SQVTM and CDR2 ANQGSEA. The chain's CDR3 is CSAELAASTDTQYF. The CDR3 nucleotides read TGCAGCGCCGAACTAGCGGCTAGCACAGATACGCAGTATTTT.

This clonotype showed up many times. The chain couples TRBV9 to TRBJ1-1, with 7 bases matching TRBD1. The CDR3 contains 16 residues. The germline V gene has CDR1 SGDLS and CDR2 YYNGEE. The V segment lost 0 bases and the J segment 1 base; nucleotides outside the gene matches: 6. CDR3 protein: CASSVGLDRKNTEAFF. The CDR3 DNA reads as TGTGCCAGCAGCGTAGGCCTGGACAGGAAGAACACTGAAGCTTTCTTT.

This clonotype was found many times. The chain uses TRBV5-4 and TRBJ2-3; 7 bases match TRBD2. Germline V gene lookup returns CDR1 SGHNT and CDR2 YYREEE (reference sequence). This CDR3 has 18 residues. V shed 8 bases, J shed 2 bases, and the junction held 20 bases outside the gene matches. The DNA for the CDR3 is TGTGCCAGGACCTTTTCCCCAATGGAGCTAGCGGTCACAGATACGCAGTATTTT. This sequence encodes CARTFSPMELAVTDTQYF.

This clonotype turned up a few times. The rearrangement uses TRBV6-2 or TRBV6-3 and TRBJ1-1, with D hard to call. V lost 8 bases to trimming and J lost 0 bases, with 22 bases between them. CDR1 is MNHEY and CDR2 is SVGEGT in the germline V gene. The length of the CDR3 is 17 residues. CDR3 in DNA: TGTGCCAGCCGCCCTTTCCCTTCGGGCTTTATGAACACTGAAGCTTTCTTT. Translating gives CASRPFPSGFMNTEAFF.

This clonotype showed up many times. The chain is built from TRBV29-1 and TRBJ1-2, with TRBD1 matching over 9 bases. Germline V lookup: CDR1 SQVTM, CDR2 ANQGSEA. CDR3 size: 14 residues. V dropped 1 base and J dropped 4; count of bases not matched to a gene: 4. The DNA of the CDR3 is TGCAGCGTTGAAGGGGGACAGGGCCCCTATGGCTACACCTTC. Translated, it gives CSVEGGQGPYGYTF.

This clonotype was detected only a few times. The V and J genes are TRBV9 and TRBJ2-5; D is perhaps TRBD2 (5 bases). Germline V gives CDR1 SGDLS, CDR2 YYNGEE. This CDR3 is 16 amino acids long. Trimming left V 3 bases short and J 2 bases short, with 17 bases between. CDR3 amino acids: CASSETPGMGQETQYF. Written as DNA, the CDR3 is TGTGCCAGCAGCGAGACCCCCGGGATGGGGCAAGAGACCCAGTACTTC.